The 27 T cell receptor beta chains in this list originate from one sample, sequenced in a study of high-grade serous ovarian cancer treatment subgroups (dated by TCRdb to about 2021). Libraries were constructed by the immunoSEQ multiplex PCR assay. TCRdb carries this immuneACCESS record with in-frame sequences only. Its versions omit some clonotypes, under half of them owing to an unresolved V gene in the studies checked, with the rest unexplained. Here the sample has over a thousand clones; under 80% occur a single time. Together, the top ten hold approximately 7.5% of the sample. Collection of tumor samples took place before definitive surgery or chemotherapy. Specimen: tumor tissue. The receptors were sampled from a human donor with high-grade serous ovarian cancer.

The rearrangement joins TRBV6-6 to TRBJ1-5, with TRBD1 as a possible D gene (5 bases). Germline CDR1 and CDR2: MNHNY and SVGAGI (reference sequence). Trimming left V 11 bases short and J 0 bases short, with 14 bases between. The CDR3 extends over 14 amino acids. CDR3: CACRGLYSNQPQHF. The CDR3, as DNA: TGTGCCTGTAGGGGTTTGTATAGCAATCAGCCCCAGCATTTT.

This clone was counted only a few times. V gene TRBV7-2 combines with J gene TRBJ1-5; D perhaps matches TRBD1 (6 bases). Trimming stripped 6 bases from V and 0 bases from J, with 12 bases between. The CDR3 totals 15 residues. Germline V gives CDR1 SGHTA, CDR2 FQGNSA. CDR3 loop: CASRGGAYSNQPQHF. The CDR3 DNA is TGTGCCAGCAGGGGGGGGGCCTATAGCAATCAGCCCCAGCATTTT.

The gene calls are TRBV12-2 and TRBJ2-1; TRBD2, the table's D call, was not compared with the DNA. TRBV12-2 is classified as a pseudogene. The CDR3 is 16 amino acids. CDR3 amino acids: CASRPRDPEGLHEQFF. Written as DNA, the CDR3 is TGTGCAAGTCGCCCCCGGGATCCCGAAGGACTCCATGAGCAGTTCTTC.

The CDR3, as DNA: TGTGCCAGCAGCCTAGATGCAACTAATGAAAAACTGTTTTTT. Translating gives CASSLDATNEKLFF. The chain combines TRBV6-4 with TRBJ1-4; D is unresolved. Deletions cut 6 bases from V and 0 bases from J, with 8 bases between. The CDR3 contains 14 residues. CDR1 and CDR2 from the germline V gene are MRHNA and SNTAGT.

Here the CDR3 DNA reads TGTGCCAGCAGCTTAGATCCAGTCCTCTATGGCTACACCTTC. Its protein is CASSLDPVLYGYTF. This chain connects TRBV7-6 to TRBJ1-2, with D unresolved. This CDR3 region has 14 residues. The V and J ends lost 1 base and 4 bases respectively, with 10 bases between them. Germline-derived CDR1 and CDR2 are SGHVS and FNYEAQ.

V is TRBV5-4 and J is TRBJ1-5; no clear D. This CDR3 contains 14 residues. Germline values: CDR1 SGHNT, CDR2 YYREEE (reference sequence). The V gene lost 4 bases and the J gene lost 6 bases, with 14 bases spanning the gap. The CDR3 DNA reads TGTGCCAGCAGCCGAGGAGGGAGGGCTCAGCCCCAGCATTTT. Its translation is CASSRGGRAQPQHF.

The V gene is TRBV2, the J gene TRBJ1-4; 7 bases fit TRBD1. Germline loops: CDR1 SNHLY, CDR2 FYNNEI. This CDR3 has 15 amino acids. The V segment lost 6 bases and the J segment 7 bases; nucleotides outside the gene matches: 11. The CDR3 DNA follows: TGTGCCAGCAGCTTCTTGGGACAGTTCGGTGAAAAACTGTTTTTT. Amino acid sequence: CASSFLGQFGEKLFF. The full variable domain, rest sourced from reference TRBV2 and TRBJ1-4, is EPEVTQTPSHQVTQMGQEVILRCVPISNHLYFYWYRQILGQKVEFLVSFYNNEISEKSEIFDDQFSVERPDGSNFTLKIRSTKLEDSAMYFCASSFLGQFGEKLFFGSGTQLSVL.

This clone is a singleton in its sample. The chain has TRBV4-2 and TRBJ2-7, with D perhaps TRBD2 (6 bases). The CDR3 length is 19 residues. V gave up 4 bases and J gave up 2 bases, with 27 bases separating them. Looked up from germline, CDR1 is LGHNA and CDR2 is YNFKEQ. The DNA for the CDR3 is TGTGCCAGCAGCCCAGCTTTATGGAAGTCTACTAGCCCTCCCTACGAGCAGTACTTC. This encodes CASSPALWKSTSPPYEQYF.

The CDR3 coding sequence is TGTGCCAGCAGTCCCCAGGGGGCTGATGGCTACACCTTC. Protein product: CASSPQGADGYTF. The chain employs TRBV27 and TRBJ1-2; TRBD1 matches 8 bases. Germline CDR1 and CDR2: MNHEY and SMNVEV (reference sequence). Germline trimming cut 5 bases from V and 6 bases from J; bases unmatched to any gene: 5. CDR3 length equals 13 residues.

The rearrangement joins TRBV6-4 to TRBJ1-2; D unresolved. CDR1 and CDR2 from the germline V gene are MRHNA and SNTAGT. The CDR3 runs 15 residues. V was shortened by 2 bases and J by 4 bases, with 14 bases between the two germline ends. CDR3 in DNA: TGTGCCAGCAGTGACCAGTCAGGCGGGATCTATGGCTACACCTTC. It translates to CASSDQSGGIYGYTF.

The gene calls are TRBV15 and TRBJ2-7, with D possibly being TRBD1 (7 bases). V gave up 8 bases and J gave up 6 bases, with 20 bases separating them. The germline CDR1 and CDR2 sequences are LNHNV and YYDKDF (reference sequence). This CDR3 contains 14 residues. CDR3 protein: CATSQGGASSEQYF. The CDR3 coding sequence is TGTGCCACCTCGCAGGGGGGAGCTAGTAGCGAGCAGTACTTC.

The chain joins TRBV28 to TRBJ2-7; D is perhaps TRBD1 or TRBD2 (5 bases each). The V gene's germline CDR1 is MDHEN and CDR2 SYDVKM. There are 13 residues in the CDR3. The V gene lost 6 bases and the J gene lost 4 bases, with 13 bases spanning the gap. CDR3 residues: CASRLPGRYEQYF. The DNA of the CDR3 is TGTGCCAGCAGGCTACCGGGACGGTACGAGCAGTACTTC.

V usage is TRBV5-1 and J usage is TRBJ2-1; D possibly corresponds to TRBD1 (5 bases). V was shortened by 5 bases and J by 7 bases, with 22 bases between the two germline ends. The CDR3 spans 16 residues. Looked up from germline, CDR1 is SGHRS and CDR2 is YFSETQ. The CDR3 reads CASRGVMAGSWNEQFF. The CDR3 nucleotides read TGCGCCAGCAGAGGGGTCATGGCAGGATCTTGGAATGAGCAGTTCTTC.

This clone has more than one count but fewer than ten. V and J are TRBV11-2 and TRBJ1-6, with D possibly matching TRBD1 (6 bases). CDR1 is SGHAT, CDR2 FQNNGV, per germline. CDR3 length: 13 residues. Trimming pared 5 bases from V and 13 bases from J, leaving 15 bases between. CDR3 region: CASSVGRGLPLHF. The CDR3 nucleotides are TGTGCCAGCAGCGTAGGCCGGGGGCTCCCCCTCCACTTT.

The rearrangement uses TRBV5-6 and TRBJ2-7; TRBD2 agrees at 12 bases. The CDR3 is 17 amino acids. In germline, CDR1 is SGHDT, CDR2 YYEEEE. V gave up 3 bases and J gave up 1 base; unmatched junction bases: 8. The CDR3 loop reads CASSYRTSGKLSYEQYF. The CDR3 DNA follows: TGTGCCAGCAGCTACAGGACTAGCGGGAAGTTATCCTACGAGCAGTACTTC.

This clone was seen a few times. The chain couples TRBV19 to TRBJ1-5, with D possibly being TRBD1 (5 bases). The CDR3 covers 12 residues. V was clipped by 8 bases and J by 7 bases, with 12 bases between them. Per germline, CDR1 LNHDA and CDR2 SQIVND (reference sequence). The CDR3, as DNA: TGTGCCAGTCGGGACCGAGGCCAGCCCCAGCATTTT. It translates to CASRDRGQPQHF. The variable domain in full, with the rest retrieved from reference TRBV19 and TRBJ1-5, is DGGITQSPKYLFRKEGQNVTLSCEQNLNHDAMYWYRQDPGQGLRLIYYSQIVNDFQKGDIAEGYSVSREKKESFPLTVTSAQKNPTAFYLCASRDRGQPQHFGDGTRLSIL.

The chain is built from TRBV5-1 and TRBJ2-6; D is unresolved. CDR1 is SGHRS, CDR2 YFSETQ, per germline. V was clipped by 0 bases and J by 1 base, with 14 bases between them. The CDR3 runs to 18 residues. CDR3 bases: TGCGCCAGCAGCTTGGCGGTGGGCCCTATGTCTGGGGCCAACGTCCTGACTTTC. This codes for CASSLAVGPMSGANVLTF.

This chain uses TRBV27 with TRBJ2-7; TRBD1 might be the D (5 bases). Trimming took 6 bases from V and 3 from J, leaving 12 bases between them. Germline CDR1 and CDR2: MNHEY and SMNVEV (reference sequence). The CDR3 totals 13 residues. The DNA for the CDR3 is TGTGCCAGCAGCCCACAGGTAAACTACGAGCAGTACTTC. Its translation: CASSPQVNYEQYF.

This clone was seen only a few times. The rearrangement links TRBV4-1 to TRBJ2-7; 8 positions agree with TRBD2. The length of the CDR3 is 15 residues. V dropped 4 bases and J dropped 7; count of bases not matched to a gene: 12. From germline, CDR1 is MGHRA and CDR2 YSYEKL. CDR3 in DNA: TGCGCCAGCAGCCGATCCCAGAGCGGGAGAGGTGAGCAGTACTTC. This translates into CASSRSQSGRGEQYF.

The chain combines TRBV7-8 with TRBJ1-2; D might be TRBD1 (6 bases). The V end was cut by 1 base, the J end by 0 bases, with 9 bases between. This CDR3 has 15 residues. Germline V CDR1 and CDR2: SGHVS, FQNEAQ. CDR3 residues: CASSLDRATNYGYTF. The CDR3 DNA follows: TGTGCCAGCAGCTTAGACAGGGCAACTAACTATGGCTACACCTTC.

This clone was observed a few times. The chain has TRBV19 and TRBJ1-2; D unresolved. Looked up from germline, CDR1 is LNHDA and CDR2 is SQIVND (reference sequence). This CDR3 is 13 amino acids long. Deletions cut 5 bases from V and 8 bases from J, with 15 bases between. In DNA form, the CDR3 reads TGTGCCAGTAGTCCATCCCCGGAGGCGGGCTACACCTTC. It translates to CASSPSPEAGYTF.

This clone showed up just a few times. This chain uses TRBV27 with TRBJ2-3; D is ambiguous. This CDR3 comprises 14 residues. Trimming took 3 bases from V and 0 from J, leaving 7 bases between them. Germline V gene data show CDR1 as MNHEY and CDR2 as SMNVEV (reference sequence). CDR3 coding DNA: TGTGCCAGCAGTTTTGGAGCTAGCACAGATACGCAGTATTTT. This translates into CASSFGASTDTQYF.

This clone was observed a few times. The chain employs TRBV19 and TRBJ1-2; no reliable D call. The CDR3 consists of 14 residues. The V and J ends lost 4 bases and 1 base respectively, with 10 bases between them. Germline assignment: CDR1 LNHDA and CDR2 SQIVND (reference sequence). CDR3 in amino acids: CASSNDIHNYGYTF. The DNA for the CDR3 is TGTGCCAGTAGTAATGACATCCATAACTATGGCTACACCTTC.

This clone was observed a single time. CDR3 region: CASRAGTGRGYTF. Written as DNA, the CDR3 is TGTGCCAGCAGAGCCGGGACAGGGAGGGGCTACACCTTC. The genes are TRBV28 and TRBJ1-2; 9 bases match TRBD1. This CDR3 is 13 amino acids long. Germline assignment: CDR1 MDHEN and CDR2 SYDVKM. V shed 6 bases and J 8 bases; nucleotides not matched to a gene: 7.

V is TRBV6-6 and J is TRBJ2-3, with TRBD2 matching 12 bases. The CDR3 covers 16 residues. V lost 6 bases, J lost 2 bases, and 6 bases stayed unmatched. Germline CDR1 is MNHNY and CDR2 is SVGAGI (reference sequence). CDR3 sequence (DNA): TGTGCCAGCAGACGCGGACTAGCGGGGCTCACAGATACGCAGTATTTT. Protein: CASRRGLAGLTDTQYF.

This chain connects TRBV7-9 to TRBJ2-5; D not resolved. Trimming left V 3 bases short and J 5 bases short, with 10 bases between. The CDR3 spans 13 residues. Germline CDR1 SEHNR, CDR2 FQNEAQ (reference sequence). CDR3 nucleotides: TGTGCCAGCAGCTTTGGATGGTTGGAGACCCAGTACTTC. This sequence encodes CASSFGWLETQYF.

This clone was seen only once. J is TRBJ1-1 and V is TRBV18; a possible D gene is TRBD1 (6 bases). CDR1 and CDR2 from the germline V gene are KGHSH and LQKENI. V lost 5 bases, J lost 1 base, and 11 bases lay in between. The CDR3 length is 14 residues. This CDR3 reads CASSEQGSNTEAFF. The CDR3 DNA reads as TGTGCCAGCTCAGAACAGGGCTCGAACACTGAAGCTTTCTTT.